This TCR beta chain was sequenced for a study of OX40 agonist ivuxolimab in advanced cancers. At the level of the study: Under the entry rules, prior anti-PD-1, anti-PD-L1 or anti-CTLA-4 therapy was allowed, and approximately 40% had some.

Any history of autoimmune disease or systemic immunosuppression disqualified patients. As for this clone: The target antigen is unknown.

Method: immunoSEQ multiplex PCR; TCRdb's copy keeps in-frame clones and lacks some. The sample yields 70,000 to 80,000 clones, roughly 84% seen once. Whole-study results and caveats: Both blood CD4+ and CD8+ T cells showed clonal growth by week 6 at 0.1 to 3.0 mg/kg.

The receptor's source is an adult with an advanced solid tumor such as melanoma, head and neck, liver or kidney cancer. The input for sequencing was CD4+ or CD8+ T cells sorted from blood, taken in a trial of the OX40 agonist ivuxolimab.

The CDR3 sequence is CASSQGFTPDTQYF. In DNA form, the CDR3 reads TGTGCCAGCAGCCAAGGGTTTACGCCAGATACGCAGTATTTT. This rearrangement joins TRBV4-2 to TRBJ2-3; D is uncertain. Trimming took off 1 base at V and 4 bases at J, with 9 bases between the two ends. The CDR3 runs to 14 residues. In germline, CDR1 is LGHNA, CDR2 YNFKEQ.